This TCR beta chain appears in the sequencing data of a study of tumor and adjacent non-tumor tissue in lung cancer. RNA was extracted from bulk tissue without any cell sorting. This non-tumor lung sample came from over 3 cm beyond the tumor edge. Donors were chemotherapy-naive, newly diagnosed lung cancer surgical patients in China, August–late 2014. The library came from three nested PCR rounds adapted from ARM-PCR protocols. Using its own MiXCR run on the multiplex PCR reads, TCRdb lists one record per CDR3 protein. The repertoire holds 60,000 to 80,000 distinct CDR3 sequences, with about two thirds as singletons. In its sample, this clonotype was seen a few times. The CDR3 does not close with the conserved phenylalanine or tryptophan, likely indicating a read error. The CDR3 is made up of 14 amino acids. Trimming took 3 bases from V and 10 from J, leaving 16 bases between them. Looked up from germline, CDR1 is MDHEN and CDR2 is SYDVKM.

This clonotype was sampled from a woman aged 50 to 60 with non-small cell lung cancer. The rearrangement uses TRBV28 and TRBJ2-1; the D is unclear. The sequencing sample was made of distant non-tumor lung tissue. CDR3 DNA: TGTGCCAGCAGTTTGGGTCAGATCGCCAACGAGCAGTTCTTA. Translation: CASSLGQIANEQFL.